These T cell receptor beta chains were read from a single sample in a study of shared clonotypes between healthy human individuals. The method was immunoSEQ multiplex PCR; TCRdb's version includes in-frame clones alone and lacks a portion of them. The sample records 2,500,000 or so clones, approximately 90% being singletons. Input material: naive CD4+ T cells sorted from blood. These TCRs come from a young man in good health. The CDR3 runs from the conserved cysteine through the conserved F or W. Fields, in order: clone size, J gene, D gene, V gene, CDR3 protein, CDR3 DNA. A D gene is named only where the DNA matches it firmly. The size of a clone is reported for some rows only, either as once, few or many, or as a class for expanded clones.

clone_size: once; j_call: TRBJ2-1; d_call: TRBD2; v_call: TRBV10-2; cdr3_aa: CASRRLAGGLMSSYNEQFF; cdr3_nt: TGCGCCAGCAGAAGACTAGCGGGGGGGTTAATGAGCTCCTACAATGAGCAGTTCTTC
clone_size: once; j_call: TRBJ1-3; d_call: NA; v_call: TRBV6-1; cdr3_aa: CASSETGNGSTIYF; cdr3_nt: TGTGCCAGCAGTGAAACTGGGAATGGAAGCACCATATATTTT
clone_size: NA; j_call: TRBJ2-2; d_call: NA; v_call: TRBV5-1; cdr3_aa: CASSLRTGTGELFF; cdr3_nt: TGCGCCAGCAGCTTGCGGACGGGCACCGGGGAGCTGTTTTTT
clone_size: NA; j_call: TRBJ2-3; d_call: NA; v_call: TRBV7-9; cdr3_aa: CASSLLDTQYF; cdr3_nt: TGTGCCAGCAGCTTACTAGATACGCAGTATTTT
clone_size: once; j_call: TRBJ2-1; d_call: TRBD2; v_call: TRBV10-3; cdr3_aa: CAIRRLAGDHNEQFF; cdr3_nt: TGTGCCATCAGGCGACTAGCGGGGGATCACAATGAGCAGTTCTTC
clone_size: NA; j_call: TRBJ2-1; d_call: NA; v_call: TRBV5-3; cdr3_aa: CARSLALGNYNEQFF; cdr3_nt: TGTGCCAGAAGCTTGGCCTTGGGGAATTACAATGAGCAGTTCTTC
clone_size: NA; j_call: TRBJ2-7; d_call: TRBD1; v_call: TRBV27; cdr3_aa: CASSRGTGGAFYEQYF; cdr3_nt: TGTGCCAGCAGTCGCGGGACAGGGGGCGCTTTCTACGAGCAGTACTTC
clone_size: NA; j_call: TRBJ1-5; d_call: NA; v_call: TRBV19; cdr3_aa: CASSIRLGSSSNQPQHF; cdr3_nt: TGTGCCAGTAGTATAAGGTTGGGGAGTTCTAGCAATCAGCCCCAGCATTTT
clone_size: NA; j_call: TRBJ2-7; d_call: TRBD2; v_call: TRBV6-5; cdr3_aa: CASSYWTSGSVYEQYF; cdr3_nt: TGTGCCAGCAGTTACTGGACTAGCGGGAGTGTCTACGAGCAGTACTTC
clone_size: once; j_call: TRBJ2-1; d_call: TRBD2; v_call: TRBV10-3; cdr3_aa: CAISGHPGLADNEQFF; cdr3_nt: TGTGCCATCAGTGGGCACCCGGGACTAGCGGACAATGAGCAGTTCTTC
clone_size: NA; j_call: TRBJ2-3; d_call: TRBD2; v_call: TRBV6-1; cdr3_aa: CASSERLAGATSTDTQYF; cdr3_nt: TGTGCCAGCAGTGAACGGCTAGCGGGAGCGACTAGCACAGATACGCAGTATTTT
clone_size: NA; j_call: TRBJ1-4; d_call: NA; v_call: TRBV6-5; cdr3_aa: CATGGGATNEKLFF; cdr3_nt: TGTGCCACGGGGGGAGGGGCAACTAATGAAAAACTGTTTTTT
clone_size: NA; j_call: TRBJ2-2; d_call: TRBD1; v_call: TRBV2; cdr3_aa: CASSGDSTGELFF; cdr3_nt: TGTGCCAGCAGTGGGGACAGCACCGGGGAGCTGTTTTTT
clone_size: NA; j_call: TRBJ2-2; d_call: TRBD2; v_call: TRBV19; cdr3_aa: CASSIFLAGGGELFF; cdr3_nt: TGTGCCAGTAGTATTTTCCTAGCGGGAGGCGGGGAGCTGTTTTTT
clone_size: NA; j_call: TRBJ1-3; d_call: NA; v_call: TRBV2; cdr3_aa: CASSESRAGSGNTIYF; cdr3_nt: TGTGCCAGCAGTGAATCGAGGGCAGGGTCGGGAAACACCATATATTTT
clone_size: once; j_call: TRBJ1-6; d_call: TRBD1; v_call: TRBV5-5; cdr3_aa: CASSSGGDSSPLHF; cdr3_nt: TGTGCCAGCAGCTCAGGGGGAGATAGTTCACCCCTCCACTTT
clone_size: NA; j_call: TRBJ2-1; d_call: TRBD2; v_call: TRBV7-3; cdr3_aa: CASSLTGLANYNEQFF; cdr3_nt: TGTGCCAGCAGCTTAACGGGACTAGCGAACTACAATGAGCAGTTCTTC
clone_size: NA; j_call: TRBJ2-3; d_call: TRBD2; v_call: TRBV27; cdr3_aa: CASSLARTSGGAGTQYF; cdr3_nt: TGTGCCAGCAGTTTAGCCAGGACTAGCGGGGGGGCTGGTACGCAGTATTTT
clone_size: NA; j_call: TRBJ2-5; d_call: TRBD2; v_call: TRBV6-1; cdr3_aa: CAISARLAGDLQETQYF; cdr3_nt: TGTGCCATCAGTGCCCGACTAGCGGGAGACCTCCAAGAGACCCAGTACTTC
clone_size: NA; j_call: TRBJ1-2; d_call: NA; v_call: TRBV4-2; cdr3_aa: CASSQDTGSYGYTF; cdr3_nt: TGTGCCAGCAGCCAAGATACAGGGAGCTATGGCTACACCTTC
clone_size: NA; j_call: TRBJ2-3; d_call: NA; v_call: TRBV5-4; cdr3_aa: CASSQDREGTQYF; cdr3_nt: TGTGCCAGCAGCCAAGATCGAGAAGGCACGCAGTATTTT
clone_size: NA; j_call: TRBJ2-3; d_call: NA; v_call: TRBV5-6; cdr3_aa: CASSSTRDTQYF; cdr3_nt: TGTGCCAGCAGCTCCACTAGAGATACGCAGTATTTT
clone_size: few; j_call: TRBJ2-1; d_call: TRBD1; v_call: TRBV7-9; cdr3_aa: CASSSLTGGAYNEQFF; cdr3_nt: TGTGCCAGCAGCTCCCTTACAGGGGGCGCCTACAATGAGCAGTTCTTC
clone_size: NA; j_call: TRBJ2-2; d_call: TRBD2; v_call: TRBV18; cdr3_aa: CASSRPLAGGSTGELFF; cdr3_nt: TGTGCCAGCTCACGCCCCTTAGCGGGGGGGAGCACCGGGGAGCTGTTTTTT
clone_size: NA; j_call: TRBJ1-1; d_call: TRBD1; v_call: TRBV5-1; cdr3_aa: CASSPGQRPSREAFF; cdr3_nt: TGCGCCAGCTCACCGGGACAGCGACCTTCTCGTGAAGCTTTCTTT
clone_size: NA; j_call: TRBJ1-2; d_call: NA; v_call: TRBV5-8; cdr3_aa: CASSLGGGDNYGYTF; cdr3_nt: TGTGCCAGCAGCCTTGGAGGGGGAGATAACTATGGCTACACCTTC
clone_size: NA; j_call: TRBJ1-4; d_call: NA; v_call: TRBV6-5; cdr3_aa: CASSYSRVANEKLFF; cdr3_nt: TGTGCCAGCAGTTACTCGCGGGTGGCTAATGAAAAACTGTTTTTT
clone_size: NA; j_call: TRBJ1-1; d_call: NA; v_call: TRBV6-5; cdr3_aa: CASSEWGAEAFF; cdr3_nt: TGTGCCAGCAGCGAGTGGGGGGCTGAAGCTTTCTTT
clone_size: NA; j_call: TRBJ2-3; d_call: TRBD2; v_call: TRBV28; cdr3_aa: CASSVSPGTSGGTDTQYF; cdr3_nt: TGTGCCAGCAGTGTTAGCCCGGGGACTAGCGGGGGCACAGATACGCAGTATTTT
clone_size: NA; j_call: TRBJ2-5; d_call: NA; v_call: TRBV7-2; cdr3_aa: CASSLWSVGARETQYF; cdr3_nt: TGTGCCAGCAGCTTATGGTCCGTCGGGGCCCGAGAGACCCAGTACTTC
clone_size: NA; j_call: TRBJ2-2; d_call: NA; v_call: TRBV19; cdr3_aa: CASSSSGGTGELFF; cdr3_nt: TGTGCCAGTAGCTCAAGTGGGGGTACCGGGGAGCTGTTTTTT
clone_size: NA; j_call: TRBJ2-6; d_call: NA; v_call: TRBV5-1; cdr3_aa: CASSLGTSNSGANVLTF; cdr3_nt: TGCGCCAGCAGCTTGGGTACTTCCAATTCTGGGGCCAACGTCCTGACTTTC
clone_size: NA; j_call: TRBJ2-3; d_call: NA; v_call: TRBV21-1; cdr3_aa: CASSQGTDTQYF; cdr3_nt: TGTGCCAGCAGCCAGGGGACAGATACGCAGTATTTT
clone_size: NA; j_call: TRBJ1-3; d_call: NA; v_call: TRBV12-5; cdr3_aa: CASGPVRDTIYF; cdr3_nt: TGTGCTAGTGGCCCCGTAAGAGACACCATATATTTT
clone_size: NA; j_call: TRBJ2-3; d_call: NA; v_call: TRBV5-5; cdr3_aa: CASSLQRWTDTQYF; cdr3_nt: TGTGCCAGCAGCTTGCAGAGGTGGACAGATACGCAGTATTTT
clone_size: NA; j_call: TRBJ2-1; d_call: NA; v_call: TRBV20-1; cdr3_aa: CSAREGNEQFF; cdr3_nt: TGCAGTGCCCGCGAAGGCAATGAGCAGTTCTTC
clone_size: NA; j_call: TRBJ2-2; d_call: TRBD1; v_call: TRBV28; cdr3_aa: CASSPRGTGGTGELFF; cdr3_nt: TGTGCCAGCAGTCCCCGAGGGACAGGAGGCACCGGGGAGCTGTTTTTT
clone_size: NA; j_call: TRBJ2-4; d_call: TRBD2; v_call: TRBV7-8; cdr3_aa: CASSWTSGGDSLAKNIQYF; cdr3_nt: TGTGCCAGCAGCTGGACTAGCGGGGGGGATTCACTAGCCAAAAACATTCAGTACTTC